This TCR beta chain was observed in a study of blood T cell repertoires in COVID-19. CDR1 and CDR2 (germline): SGHRS, YFSETQ. V gave up 4 bases and J gave up 1 base, with 14 bases separating them. This CDR3 is 15 amino acids long. This clone occurred once. In the authors' methods: Reference gene primer amplification gave estimated nucleated cell counts. The protocol was immunoSEQ multiplex PCR, while the TCRdb copy is restricted to in-frame clones and leaves out a portion. The D gene and trimming were derived from the DNA, and the V and J assignments and clone size from that table. The sample lists 120,000 to 150,000 clones, approximately 90% occurring once.

This chain links TRBV5-1 with TRBJ1-2, with D maybe TRBD1 (5 bases). The clonotype was recovered from a woman over 75 with acute or convalescent COVID-19. Sequenced sample: peripheral blood. The CDR3 loop is CASSLDPGGNYGYTF. CDR3 nucleotide sequence: TGCGCCAGCAGCCTTGACCCGGGGGGTAACTATGGCTACACCTTC. The full variable domain, its missing parts supplied by reference TRBV5-1 and TRBJ1-2, is KAGVTQTPRYLIKTRGQQVTLSCSPISGHRSVSWYQQTPGQGLQFLFEYFSETQRNKGNFPGRFSGRQFSNSRSEMNVSTLELGDSALYLCASSLDPGGNYGYTFGSGTRLTVV.